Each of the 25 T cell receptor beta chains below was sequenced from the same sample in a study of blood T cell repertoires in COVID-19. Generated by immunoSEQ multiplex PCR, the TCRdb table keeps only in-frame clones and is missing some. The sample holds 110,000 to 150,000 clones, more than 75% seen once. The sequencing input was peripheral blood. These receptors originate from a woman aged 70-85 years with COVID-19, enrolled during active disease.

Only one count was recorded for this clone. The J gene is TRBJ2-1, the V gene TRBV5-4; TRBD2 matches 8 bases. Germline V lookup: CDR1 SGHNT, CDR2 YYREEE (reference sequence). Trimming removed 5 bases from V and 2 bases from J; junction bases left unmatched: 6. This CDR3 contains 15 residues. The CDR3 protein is CASREAGAAYNEQFF. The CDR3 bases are TGTGCCAGCAGGGAAGCGGGGGCCGCCTACAATGAGCAGTTCTTC.

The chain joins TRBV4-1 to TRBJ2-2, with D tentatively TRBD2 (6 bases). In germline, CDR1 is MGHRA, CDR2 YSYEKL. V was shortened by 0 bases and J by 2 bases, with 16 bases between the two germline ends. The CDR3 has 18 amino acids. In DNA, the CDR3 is TGCGCCAGCAGCCAAGATCGGGGGAGAGCAGGAAACACCGGGGAGCTGTTTTTT. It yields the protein CASSQDRGRAGNTGELFF.

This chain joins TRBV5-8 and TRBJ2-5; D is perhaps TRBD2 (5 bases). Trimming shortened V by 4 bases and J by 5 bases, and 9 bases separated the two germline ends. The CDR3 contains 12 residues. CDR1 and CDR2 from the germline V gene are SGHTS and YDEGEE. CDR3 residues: CASSPTGETQYF. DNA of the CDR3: TGTGCCAGCAGCCCAACGGGGGAGACCCAGTACTTC.

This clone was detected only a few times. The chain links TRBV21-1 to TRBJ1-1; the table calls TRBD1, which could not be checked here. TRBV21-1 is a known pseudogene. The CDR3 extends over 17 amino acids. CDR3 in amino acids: CASSGMGRTLMNTEAFF. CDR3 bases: TGTGCCAGCAGCGGAATGGGCAGAACCCTCATGAACACTGAAGCTTTCTTT.

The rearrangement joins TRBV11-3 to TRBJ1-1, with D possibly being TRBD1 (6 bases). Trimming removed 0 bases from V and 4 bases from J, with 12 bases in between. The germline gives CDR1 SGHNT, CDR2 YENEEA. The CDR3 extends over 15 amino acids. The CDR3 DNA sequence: TGTGCCAGCAGCTTAGATGGGGGGGCTTCCACTGAAGCTTTCTTT. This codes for CASSLDGGASTEAFF.

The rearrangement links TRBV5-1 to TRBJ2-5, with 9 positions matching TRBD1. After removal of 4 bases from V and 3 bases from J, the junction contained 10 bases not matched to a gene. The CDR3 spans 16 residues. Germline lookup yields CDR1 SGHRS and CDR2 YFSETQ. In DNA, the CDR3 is TGCGCCAGCAGCGTAACCGGGACAGGGATTGAAGAGACCCAGTACTTC. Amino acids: CASSVTGTGIEETQYF.

The CDR3 is CASSLALGGYEQYF. The DNA for the CDR3 is TGTGCCAGCAGCTTGGCCCTAGGAGGATACGAGCAGTACTTC. The chain joins TRBV5-5 to TRBJ2-7; the D gene is possibly TRBD2 (5 bases). CDR1 is SGHKS and CDR2 is YYEKEE in the germline V gene (reference sequence). The V end was cut by 0 bases, the J end by 4 bases, with 11 bases between. The CDR3 loop spans 14 amino acids.

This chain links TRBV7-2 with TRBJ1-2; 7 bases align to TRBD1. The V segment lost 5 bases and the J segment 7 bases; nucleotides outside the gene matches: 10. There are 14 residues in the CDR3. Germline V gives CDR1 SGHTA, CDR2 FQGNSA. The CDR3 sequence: CASSGLQGVGGYTF. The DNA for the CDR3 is TGTGCCAGCAGCGGGCTTCAGGGGGTGGGTGGCTACACCTTC.

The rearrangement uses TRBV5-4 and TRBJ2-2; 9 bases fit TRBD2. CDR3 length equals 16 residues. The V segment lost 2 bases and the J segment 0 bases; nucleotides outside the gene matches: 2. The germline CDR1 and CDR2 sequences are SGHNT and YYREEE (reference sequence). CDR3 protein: CASSFLAGTNTGELFF. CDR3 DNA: TGTGCCAGCAGCTTTCTAGCGGGGACGAACACCGGGGAGCTGTTTTTT.

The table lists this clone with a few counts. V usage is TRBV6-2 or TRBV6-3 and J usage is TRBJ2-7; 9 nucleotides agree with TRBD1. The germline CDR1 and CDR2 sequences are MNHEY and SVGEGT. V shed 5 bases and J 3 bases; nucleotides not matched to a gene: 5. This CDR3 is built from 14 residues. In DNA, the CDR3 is TGTGCCAGCAGTAGACAGGGGGTCGGCTACGAGCAGTACTTC. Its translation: CASSRQGVGYEQYF.

The CDR3 is CASSANRGLDSPLHF. CDR3 in DNA: TGTGCCAGCAGCGCGAACAGGGGGCTTGATTCACCCCTCCACTTT. This chain joins TRBV3-1 (or the pseudogene TRBV3-2) and TRBJ1-6; 9 nucleotides match TRBD1. The junction had 7 bases not matched to a gene; V was cut back by 5 bases and J by 8 bases. This CDR3 has 15 amino acids. CDR1 is LGHDT, CDR2 YNNKEL, per germline (reference sequence).

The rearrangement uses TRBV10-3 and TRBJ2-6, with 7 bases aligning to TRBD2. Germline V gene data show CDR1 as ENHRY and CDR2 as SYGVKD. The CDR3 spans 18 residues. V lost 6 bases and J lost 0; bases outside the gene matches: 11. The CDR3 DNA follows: TGTGCCATCAGCCGCGGGGGTAATGGGGTCTCTGGGGCCAACGTCCTGACTTTC. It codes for CAISRGGNGVSGANVLTF.

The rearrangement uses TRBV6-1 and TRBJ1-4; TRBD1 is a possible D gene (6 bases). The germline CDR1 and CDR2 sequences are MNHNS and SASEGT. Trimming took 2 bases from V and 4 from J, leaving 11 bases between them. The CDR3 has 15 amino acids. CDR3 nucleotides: TGTGCCAGCAGTGAATCGGGGGGCCTTAATGAAAAACTGTTTTTT. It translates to CASSESGGLNEKLFF.

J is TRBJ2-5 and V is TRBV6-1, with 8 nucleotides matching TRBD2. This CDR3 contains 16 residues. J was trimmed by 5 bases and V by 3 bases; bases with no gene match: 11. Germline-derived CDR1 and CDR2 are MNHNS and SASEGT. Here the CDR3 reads CASSDRSRPGGETQYF. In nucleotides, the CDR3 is TGTGCCAGCAGTGACCGATCCCGTCCGGGAGGGGAGACCCAGTACTTC.

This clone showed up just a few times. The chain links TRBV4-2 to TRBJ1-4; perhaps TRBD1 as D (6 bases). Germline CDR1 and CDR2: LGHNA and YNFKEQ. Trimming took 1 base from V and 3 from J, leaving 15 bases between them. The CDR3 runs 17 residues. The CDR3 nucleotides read TGTGCCAGCAGCCAAGTTGACCCAGGGGCTTCTAATGAAAAACTGTTTTTT. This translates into CASSQVDPGASNEKLFF.

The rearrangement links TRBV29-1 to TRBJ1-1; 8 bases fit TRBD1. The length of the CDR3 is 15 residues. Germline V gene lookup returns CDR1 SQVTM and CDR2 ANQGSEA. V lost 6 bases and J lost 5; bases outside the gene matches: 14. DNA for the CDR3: TGCAGCGTAGAAAAGGCAGGGGGCGAGAGAACTGAAGCTTTCTTT. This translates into CSVEKAGGERTEAFF.

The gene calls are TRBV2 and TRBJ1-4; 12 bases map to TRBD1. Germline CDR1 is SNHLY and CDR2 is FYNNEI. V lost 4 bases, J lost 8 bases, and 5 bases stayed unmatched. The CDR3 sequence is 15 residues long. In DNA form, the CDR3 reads TGTGCCAGCAGTGCCCTGGGACAGGGGGCGGAAAAACTGTTTTTT. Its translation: CASSALGQGAEKLFF.

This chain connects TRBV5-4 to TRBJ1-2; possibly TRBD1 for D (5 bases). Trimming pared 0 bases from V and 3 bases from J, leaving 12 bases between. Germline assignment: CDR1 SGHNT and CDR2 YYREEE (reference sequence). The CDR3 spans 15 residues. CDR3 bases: TGTGCCAGCAGCTTGGCCGGGGGAGAGGACTATGGCTACACCTTC. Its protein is CASSLAGGEDYGYTF.

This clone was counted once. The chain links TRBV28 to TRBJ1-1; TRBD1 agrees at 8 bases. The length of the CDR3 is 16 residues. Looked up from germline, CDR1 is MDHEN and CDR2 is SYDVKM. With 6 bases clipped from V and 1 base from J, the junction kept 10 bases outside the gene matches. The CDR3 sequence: CASSLIGQGWNTEAFF. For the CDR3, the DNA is TGTGCCAGCAGCTTGATTGGACAGGGATGGAACACTGAAGCTTTCTTT.

CDR3 protein: CASSILLSGRGNEQFF. The CDR3 DNA sequence: TGTGCCAGTAGTATCCTACTTAGCGGGCGGGGCAATGAGCAGTTCTTC. The rearrangement links TRBV19 to TRBJ2-1; 7 bases align to TRBD2. CDR1 and CDR2 (germline): LNHDA, SQIVND (reference sequence). The CDR3 contains 16 residues. With V trimmed by 3 bases and J by 6 bases, 11 bases remained unmatched.

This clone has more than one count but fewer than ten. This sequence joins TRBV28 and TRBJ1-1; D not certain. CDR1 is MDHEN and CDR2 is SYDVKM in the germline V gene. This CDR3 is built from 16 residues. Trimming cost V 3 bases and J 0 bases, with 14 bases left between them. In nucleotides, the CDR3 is TGTGCCAGCAGTTTCCGGCGACGAGGCCTGAACACTGAAGCTTTCTTT. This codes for CASSFRRRGLNTEAFF.

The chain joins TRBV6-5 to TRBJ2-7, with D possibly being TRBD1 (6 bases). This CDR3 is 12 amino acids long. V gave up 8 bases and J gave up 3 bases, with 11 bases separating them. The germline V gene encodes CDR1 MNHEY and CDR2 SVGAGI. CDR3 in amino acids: CASRQAGYEQYF. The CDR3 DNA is TGTGCCAGCCGACAGGCAGGCTACGAGCAGTACTTC.

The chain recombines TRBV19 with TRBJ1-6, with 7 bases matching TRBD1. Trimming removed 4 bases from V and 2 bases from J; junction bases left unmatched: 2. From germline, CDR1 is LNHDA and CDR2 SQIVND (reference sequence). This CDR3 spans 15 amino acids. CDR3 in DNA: TGTGCCAGTAGTAAGGGGGCCACCTATAATTCACCCCTCCACTTT. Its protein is CASSKGATYNSPLHF.

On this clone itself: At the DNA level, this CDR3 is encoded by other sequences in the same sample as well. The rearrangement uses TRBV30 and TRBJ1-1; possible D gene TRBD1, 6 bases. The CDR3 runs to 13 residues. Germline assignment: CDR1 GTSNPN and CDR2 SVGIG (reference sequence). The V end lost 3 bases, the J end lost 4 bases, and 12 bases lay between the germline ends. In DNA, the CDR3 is TGTGCCTGGAGCAGACAGGTGGGCACTGAAGCTTTCTTT. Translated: CAWSRQVGTEAFF.

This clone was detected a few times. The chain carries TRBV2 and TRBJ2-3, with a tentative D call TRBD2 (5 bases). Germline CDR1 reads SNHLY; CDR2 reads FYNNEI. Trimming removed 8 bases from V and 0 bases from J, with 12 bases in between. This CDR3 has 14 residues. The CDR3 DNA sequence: TGTGCCAGCGGTGGACGGGGAAGCACAGATACGCAGTATTTT. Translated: CASGGRGSTDTQYF.